These 28 T cell receptor beta chains share one sample of origin, sequenced in a study of shared clonotypes between healthy human individuals (dated by TCRdb to 2018 to 2020). Library generation was performed with the immunoSEQ multiplex PCR assay. This immuneACCESS table, as held by TCRdb, lists in-frame sequences with V and J called but not all clones. Of the missing ones, under half trace to an unresolved V gene in checked studies; the others have no known cause. For this sample the table gives about 690,000 clones, of which roughly 87% were detected only once. The ten largest clones take up 30% to 35% of the sample. The sample comprised memory CD8+ T cells from PBMCs. Taken with the paper, the label for cell subset or site translates to: CD45RO+ cells pooled with CCR7-negative TemRA cells. The source is a man aged 18 to 35 in good health. Some clones in this sample may be carry-over from other donors' samples.

The CDR3 reads CATSRGQGIWILGNQPQHF. The CDR3 DNA follows: TGTGCCACCAGCAGAGGGCAGGGGATTTGGATTTTGGGCAATCAGCCCCAGCATTTT. The chain employs TRBV15 and TRBJ1-5; TRBD1 might be the D (6 bases). In germline, CDR1 is LNHNV, CDR2 YYDKDF (reference sequence). The V and J ends lost 1 base and 2 bases respectively, with 21 bases between them. This CDR3 is 19 amino acids long.

J is TRBJ2-7 and V is TRBV27; 12 nucleotides agree with TRBD1. The CDR3 spans 16 residues. Germline CDR1 MNHEY, CDR2 SMNVEV (reference sequence). Trimming took 7 bases from V and 4 from J; bases not matched to a gene: 11. The chain's CDR3 is CASTRSGTGGAYEQYF. The CDR3 DNA reads as TGTGCCAGCACCCGTTCCGGGACAGGGGGCGCGTACGAGCAGTACTTC.

The rearrangement uses TRBV4-1 and TRBJ1-5; no clear D gene. Trimming pared 0 bases from V and 9 bases from J, leaving 15 bases between. Germline V gene sequence: CDR1 MGHRA, CDR2 YSYEKL. The CDR3 runs to 15 residues. The CDR3 protein is CASSQDVGTSTPQHF. The DNA of the CDR3 is TGCGCCAGCAGCCAAGATGTGGGAACCTCTACGCCCCAGCATTTT.

The chain recombines TRBV7-6 with TRBJ2-3; a weak D match, TRBD2 (6 bases). The CDR3 length is 14 residues. Trimming removed 0 bases from V and 4 bases from J, with 8 bases in between. CDR1 and CDR2 from the germline V gene are SGHVS and FNYEAQ. The CDR3 spells CASSLARGADTQYF. DNA of the CDR3: TGTGCCAGCAGCTTAGCGCGGGGCGCAGATACGCAGTATTTT.

The rearrangement joins TRBV28 to TRBJ2-1; TRBD1 is a possible D gene (6 bases). V lost 11 bases, J lost 0 bases, and 14 bases lay in between. The CDR3 sequence is 14 residues long. Germline V gene sequence: CDR1 MDHEN, CDR2 SYDVKM. The DNA of the CDR3 is TGTGCCTGCCAGGGGCCGCCCTCCTACAATGAGCAGTTCTTC. The encoded protein is CACQGPPSYNEQFF.

The V call is TRBV10-2, the J call TRBJ2-1; D is undetermined. V was shortened by 8 bases and J by 5 bases, with 13 bases between the two germline ends. This CDR3 has 13 residues. Germline V gives CDR1 WSHSY, CDR2 SAAADI. CDR3 in DNA: TGCGCCAGCTCGTGGGCCCCACACAATGAGCAGTTCTTC. This codes for CASSWAPHNEQFF.

In its sample, this clone was seen once. The J gene is TRBJ2-1, the V gene TRBV11-2; D possibly corresponds to TRBD1 (6 bases). With 4 bases removed from V and 3 bases from J, the gap between germline ends came to 13 bases. The length of the CDR3 is 15 residues. Germline V gene data show CDR1 as SGHAT and CDR2 as FQNNGV. DNA of the CDR3: TGTGCCAGCAGCTCCCGGGACACGCACTACAATGAGCAGTTCTTC. Its protein product is CASSSRDTHYNEQFF.

The table lists this clone with a count of one. The V gene is TRBV9, the J gene TRBJ2-2; tentatively, D is TRBD2 (5 bases). This CDR3 is built from 14 residues. Germline V gene sequence: CDR1 SGDLS, CDR2 YYNGEE. The ends were cut back, 0 bases at V and 6 bases at J, with 9 bases in the middle. For the CDR3, the DNA is TGTGCCAGCAGCGTAGGGGCTAGCCCCGGGGAGCTGTTTTTT. Encoded protein: CASSVGASPGELFF.

The chain recombines TRBV27 with TRBJ1-5; no firm D call. Germline CDR1 and CDR2: MNHEY and SMNVEV (reference sequence). This CDR3 contains 15 residues. The V gene lost 5 bases and the J gene lost 2 bases, with 13 bases spanning the gap. The CDR3 nucleotides read TGTGCCAGCAGTCCTTTGACCTGGGGCAATCAGCCCCAGCATTTT. Its protein product is CASSPLTWGNQPQHF.

The chain recombines TRBV11-1 with TRBJ2-1, with TRBD2 matching 12 bases. Trimming at V came to 5 bases and at J to 3 bases, leaving 8 bases not matched to a gene. Germline V gene data show CDR1 as SGHAT and CDR2 as FQDESV (reference sequence). The length of the CDR3 is 17 residues. In nucleotides, the CDR3 is TGTGCCAGCAGCCCGAGACTAGCGGGGGACAGCTACAATGAGCAGTTCTTC. Protein sequence: CASSPRLAGDSYNEQFF.

This chain joins TRBV27 and TRBJ1-5; D gene unclear. The V end lost 3 bases, the J end lost 4 bases, and 13 bases lay between the germline ends. From germline, CDR1 is MNHEY and CDR2 SMNVEV (reference sequence). This CDR3 spans 15 amino acids. CDR3 loop: CASSFSGFGNQPQHF. CDR3 nucleotides: TGTGCCAGCAGTTTCTCGGGGTTCGGAAATCAGCCCCAGCATTTT.

This clone was counted between two and nine times. The chain couples TRBV6-1 to TRBJ1-1; D not certain. Germline CDR1 MNHNS, CDR2 SASEGT. The V gene lost 1 base and the J gene lost 6 bases, with 3 bases spanning the gap. This CDR3 has 11 amino acids. In nucleotides, the CDR3 is TGTGCCAGCAGTGAAGACTCTGAAGCTTTCTTT. The encoded protein is CASSEDSEAFF.

The chain has TRBV21-1 and TRBJ2-5; the D call in the table, TRBD2, was not verified against the DNA. TRBV21-1 is termed a pseudogene. This CDR3 is 17 amino acids long. DNA for the CDR3: TGTGCCAGCAGCAAATGGGCGATCCCGGAGGGACGAGAGACCCAGTACTTC. It specifies CASSKWAIPEGRETQYF.

The V gene is TRBV7-8, the J gene TRBJ1-1; a possible D gene is TRBD1 (5 bases). CDR1 is SGHVS and CDR2 is FQNEAQ in the germline V gene. The CDR3 sequence is 18 residues long. Deletions cut 1 base from V and 0 bases from J, with 18 bases between. In DNA, the CDR3 is TGTGCCAGCAGCTTAGATATTGGGGGTCTAAACCTGAACACTGAAGCTTTCTTT. Translated, it gives CASSLDIGGLNLNTEAFF. Full variable domain (remainder filled in from reference TRBV7-8 and TRBJ1-1): GAGVSQSPRYKVAKRGQDVALRCDPISGHVSLFWYQQALGQGPEFLTYFQNEAQLDKSGLPSDRFFAERPEGSVSTLKIQRTQQEDSAVYLCASSLDIGGLNLNTEAFFGQGTRLTVV.

This rearrangement joins TRBV6-5 to TRBJ2-5; possible D gene TRBD1, 5 bases. The ends were cut back, 0 bases at V and 5 bases at J, with 13 bases in the middle. Looked up from germline, CDR1 is MNHEY and CDR2 is SVGAGI. The CDR3 extends over 15 amino acids. The CDR3: CASSYSRGRQETQYF. The CDR3 DNA sequence: TGTGCCAGCAGTTACTCGAGAGGACGACAGGAGACCCAGTACTTC.

This chain uses TRBV6-1 with TRBJ1-4; possibly TRBD1 for D (5 bases). CDR1 is MNHNS, CDR2 SASEGT, per germline. Trimming removed 10 bases from V and 5 bases from J, with 11 bases in between. The CDR3 runs 12 residues. DNA for the CDR3: TGTGCCATCCGGGGACCCAATGAAAAACTGTTTTTT. It translates to CAIRGPNEKLFF.

This chain links TRBV7-2 with TRBJ2-3, with 7 bases fitting TRBD2. Germline loops: CDR1 SGHTA, CDR2 FQGNSA. V lost 3 bases and J lost 3; bases outside the gene matches: 12. The CDR3 consists of 17 residues. The CDR3 sequence: CASSFSRASGRTDTQYF. DNA for the CDR3: TGTGCCAGCAGCTTTTCTAGAGCTAGCGGACGTACAGATACGCAGTATTTT.

The chain uses TRBV25-1 and TRBJ2-5; D uncertain. Germline CDR1 reads MGHDK; CDR2 reads SYGVNS. The CDR3 runs to 13 residues. V dropped 8 bases and J dropped 1 base, with 11 bases sitting between them. The CDR3 DNA is TGTGCCAGCGGGTCGGTATTCCAAGAGACCCAGTACTTC. Amino acids: CASGSVFQETQYF.

Remarks on this clone: Other DNA sequences in the same sample also yield this CDR3. The rearrangement joins TRBV9 to TRBJ1-2; no definite D call. V lost 0 bases and J lost 4, with 10 bases in between. Germline V CDR1 and CDR2: SGDLS, YYNGEE. This CDR3 comprises 14 residues. Here the CDR3 reads CASSVGGGRYGYTF. The DNA of the CDR3 is TGTGCCAGCAGCGTAGGGGGAGGGCGCTATGGCTACACCTTC.

This clone was counted a few times. Other DNA sequences in the same sample also yield this CDR3. V gene TRBV27 combines with J gene TRBJ1-1, with D uncertain. The germline V gene has CDR1 MNHEY and CDR2 SMNVEV (reference sequence). This CDR3 spans 13 amino acids. Trimming removed 2 bases from V and 0 bases from J, with 4 bases in between. The CDR3 loop reads CASSLLLNTEAFF. CDR3 DNA: TGTGCCAGCAGTTTACTGTTGAACACTGAAGCTTTCTTT.

The V gene is TRBV9, the J gene TRBJ1-4; D call uncertain. The V gene lost 4 bases and the J gene lost 12 bases, with 13 bases spanning the gap. The CDR3 contains 12 residues. Germline CDR1 and CDR2: SGDLS and YYNGEE. CDR3 DNA: TGTGCCAGCAGCCCCGGAACAGTAGAACTGTTTTTT. Protein sequence: CASSPGTVELFF.

J is TRBJ1-6 and V is TRBV7-8; TRBD1 might be the D (5 bases). V was clipped by 4 bases and J by 3 bases, with 10 bases between them. This CDR3 spans 15 amino acids. Germline CDR1 reads SGHVS; CDR2 reads FQNEAQ. The DNA for the CDR3 is TGTGCCAGCAGCTCCTTCCAGGGCTATAATTCACCCCTCCACTTT. Translated: CASSSFQGYNSPLHF.

The rearrangement joins TRBV19 to TRBJ2-3, with D possibly matching TRBD1 (5 bases). Germline CDR1 LNHDA, CDR2 SQIVND (reference sequence). The CDR3 consists of 14 residues. V gave up 4 bases and J gave up 6 bases, with 14 bases separating them. In DNA, the CDR3 is TGTGCCAGTAGTAGACAGCCGTCGTGGGATACGCAGTATTTT. It codes for CASSRQPSWDTQYF.

This chain joins TRBV27 and TRBJ2-7; 7 bases are shared with TRBD1. Germline V gene data show CDR1 as MNHEY and CDR2 as SMNVEV (reference sequence). Trimming removed 1 base from V and 6 bases from J; junction bases left unmatched: 6. The CDR3 contains 14 residues. The CDR3 here is CASSLWGNRGEQYF. CDR3 coding DNA: TGTGCCAGCAGTTTATGGGGGAACAGGGGCGAGCAGTACTTC.

The chain uses TRBV2 and TRBJ2-3; 12 bases match TRBD2. Trimming at V came to 6 bases and at J to 2 bases, leaving 12 bases not matched to a gene. The CDR3 is made up of 18 amino acids. Germline values: CDR1 SNHLY, CDR2 FYNNEI. CDR3 region: CASRSSRLAGDTTDTQYF. In nucleotides, the CDR3 is TGTGCCAGCAGGAGTAGTAGACTAGCGGGAGACACCACAGATACGCAGTATTTT.

This chain connects TRBV11-2 to TRBJ2-1; 8 nucleotides align to TRBD2. V gave up 5 bases and J gave up 8 bases; unmatched junction bases: 14. Germline CDR1 and CDR2: SGHAT and FQNNGV. The CDR3 extends over 16 amino acids. In nucleotides, the CDR3 is TGTGCCAGCAGCGCCAGGACTAACGGGAGGGGGGATGAGCAGTTCTTC. Encoded protein: CASSARTNGRGDEQFF.

The J gene is TRBJ1-2, the V gene TRBV28, with D hard to call. The length of the CDR3 is 12 residues. The ends were cut back, 4 bases at V and 4 bases at J, with 7 bases in the middle. Germline CDR1 MDHEN, CDR2 SYDVKM. The CDR3, as DNA: TGTGCCAGCAGTTATGGCTTCTATGGCTACACCTTC. Translation: CASSYGFYGYTF.

The chain is built from TRBV4-3 and TRBJ2-7; no reliable D call. V was clipped by 0 bases and J by 3 bases, with 12 bases between them. CDR1 and CDR2 (germline): LGHNA, YSLEER. The CDR3 loop spans 15 amino acids. The CDR3 bases are TGCGCCAGCAGCCAAGATCACGGCAGACTCTACGAGCAGTACTTC. It translates to CASSQDHGRLYEQYF.